This T cell receptor beta chain was documented in a study of post-analysis software for immune sequencing data. On the study more broadly: Some patients lacked subtype; others had relapsing-remitting, secondary progressive or progressive-relapsing disease.

Sequencing libraries made from TCR beta cDNA carried unique molecular identifiers. TCRdb re-called the PCR reads through MiXCR, storing one row per CDR3 protein. The repertoire holds 550,000 to 700,000 distinct CDR3 sequences, with about 40% as singletons. The CDR3 is made up of 17 amino acids. V gave up 2 bases and J gave up 2 bases; unmatched junction bases: 14. CDR1 is DFQATT, CDR2 SNEGSKA, per germline (reference sequence). As regards this clonotype: Its target is not known.

Overall study findings and caveats: Higher frequency in patients than in controls was seen for roughly five TRBV segments, with TRBV5-6, TRBV5-1 and TRBV20-1 among them. Multiple sclerosis patients showed significantly lower normalized Chao1 diversity than controls did.

The chain carries TRBV20-1 and TRBJ2-5; the match to TRBD2 covers 7 bases. The TCR originated in a girl aged 5-17 years with multiple sclerosis. Input material: blood. In nucleotides, the CDR3 is TGCAGTGCTAGACCTTTTATGCGGCGGGAGCCTCAAGAGACCCAGTACTTC. Amino acids: CSARPFMRREPQETQYF.